This entry features one T cell receptor beta chain sequence. Antigen specificity is unknown. This CDR3 has 15 residues. J gave up 2 bases and V 2 bases, and 5 bases lay outside the gene matches. Germline CDR1 and CDR2: MDHEN and SYDVKM. This specimen belongs to a study of cytomegalovirus exposure and HLA in healthy donors. General study results and limits: In terms of immune exposure information, only CMV serostatus was available. Later analysis suggested links between common viral pathogens and several top significant clusters. According to the study, 160 or so TCR beta chains were cytomegalovirus-associated. Presence/absence analyses treated sequencing depth as roughly uniform across donors.

13 Jbeta primers and 60 Vbeta primers were used for the PCR. Here immunoSEQ multiplex PCR was the method, and the copy in TCRdb shows in-frame clones only, minus some. The sample yields some 150,000 clones, approximately 80% seen once. The rearrangement links TRBV28 to TRBJ2-7, with 8 bases aligning to TRBD1. The clonotype comes from a woman aged 50 to 60 in good health and CMV-seronegative. The sample was PBMCs. CDR3 nucleotides: TGTGCCAGCAGTTTAGCGGCAGGGGGCCCCTACGAGCAGTACTTC. As protein: CASSLAAGGPYEQYF.